This is a list of T cell receptor beta chains from one sample in a study of T cell responses to AZD1222 COVID-19 vaccine. Profiled with immunoSEQ multiplex PCR; TCRdb holds only in-frame clones, not every one. This table has about 150,000 clones, roughly nine tenths appearing once. This specimen was peripheral blood, taken on day 0 of AZD1222 vaccination. Receptors originate from an adult in good health. CDR3s include the opening cysteine and the closing phenylalanine or tryptophan. The D gene is left open where the match is weak. For some rows the clone size is stated as once, few or many, or as a class when expanded; others skip it.

size: NA
D: NA
V: TRBV6-5
J: TRBJ1-1
CDR3: CANGQPLMNTEAFF
DNA: TGTGCCAACGGACAGCCTTTAATGAACACTGAAGCTTTCTTT

size: NA
D: TRBD1
V: TRBV9
J: TRBJ1-2
CDR3: CASSPRQGAVYGYTF
DNA: TGTGCCAGCAGCCCCCGACAGGGGGCCGTATATGGCTACACCTTC

size: NA
D: NA
V: TRBV12-3/TRBV12-4
J: TRBJ2-1
CDR3: CASSFGGLGEFF
DNA: TGTGCCAGCAGTTTTGGGGGGTTAGGGGAGTTCTTC

size: NA
D: TRBD2
V: TRBV28
J: TRBJ2-7
CDR3: CATRLALEYEQYF
DNA: TGTGCCACCAGACTAGCCCTTGAGTACGAGCAGTACTTC

size: once
D: NA
V: TRBV5-1
J: TRBJ1-1
CDR3: CASSLVRNTEAFF
DNA: TGCGCCAGCAGCTTGGTCCGGAACACTGAAGCTTTCTTT

size: NA
D: NA
V: TRBV3-1/TRBV3-2
J: TRBJ1-5
CDR3: CASSPDSDQPQHF
DNA: TGTGCCAGCAGCCCAGACAGCGATCAGCCCCAGCATTTT

size: NA
D: NA
V: TRBV27
J: TRBJ2-5
CDR3: CASSLRAGWMRELETQYF
DNA: TGTGCCAGCAGTTTAAGGGCAGGGTGGATGCGAGAGTTGGAGACCCAGTACTTC

size: NA
D: NA
V: TRBV9
J: TRBJ1-3
CDR3: CASSGGAGNTIYF
DNA: TGTGCCAGCAGCGGGGGCGCCGGAAACACCATATATTTT

size: NA
D: NA
V: TRBV7-3
J: TRBJ2-1
CDR3: CASSSGLGLASNEQFF
DNA: TGTGCCAGCAGCTCCGGATTGGGCCTAGCAAGCAACGAGCAGTTCTTC

size: NA
D: TRBD2
V: TRBV9
J: TRBJ2-2
CDR3: CASGSSGALGTGELFF
DNA: TGTGCCAGCGGGTCTAGCGGGGCCTTAGGCACCGGGGAGCTGTTTTTT

size: NA
D: NA
V: TRBV5-4
J: TRBJ2-3
CDR3: CASSLGSSGADTQYF
DNA: TGTGCCAGCAGCTTGGGGAGTAGCGGAGCCGATACGCAGTATTTT

size: NA
D: TRBD2
V: TRBV10-3
J: TRBJ2-1
CDR3: CAISESGGRARYNEQFF
DNA: TGTGCCATCAGTGAGTCTGGCGGGAGGGCCCGCTACAATGAGCAGTTCTTC

size: NA
D: NA
V: TRBV15
J: TRBJ1-2
CDR3: CATSPGRGYTF
DNA: TGTGCCACCAGCCCTGGGAGAGGCTACACCTTC

size: NA
D: NA
V: TRBV30
J: TRBJ2-7
CDR3: CAWREGAGEQYF
DNA: TGTGCCTGGAGGGAGGGGGCTGGCGAGCAGTACTTC

size: NA
D: TRBD2
V: TRBV7-9
J: TRBJ2-3
CDR3: CASSPSRLAGYSTDTQYF
DNA: TGTGCCAGCAGCCCGAGTCGACTAGCGGGGTATTCCACAGATACGCAGTATTTT

size: NA
D: NA
V: TRBV7-9
J: TRBJ1-1
CDR3: CASSSPGTQNTEAFF
DNA: TGTGCCAGCAGCTCTCCCGGGACACAGAACACTGAAGCTTTCTTT

size: once
D: NA
V: TRBV27
J: TRBJ1-5
CDR3: CASSFLPSSNQPQHF
DNA: TGTGCCAGCAGTTTTCTACCCTCAAGCAATCAGCCCCAGCATTTT

size: few
D: NA
V: TRBV6-2/TRBV6-3
J: TRBJ1-1
CDR3: CASSRVTEAFF
DNA: TGTGCCAGCAGTAGGGTGACTGAAGCTTTCTTT

size: NA
D: NA
V: TRBV19
J: TRBJ1-5
CDR3: CASSGGTSNSNQPQHF
DNA: TGTGCCAGTAGCGGCGGGACTTCAAATAGCAATCAGCCCCAGCATTTT

size: NA
D: NA
V: TRBV25-1
J: TRBJ2-1
CDR3: CASSESRGSVSSYNEQFF
DNA: TGTGCCAGCAGTGAATCCCGAGGGAGTGTAAGCTCCTACAATGAGCAGTTCTTC

size: NA
D: NA
V: TRBV5-4
J: TRBJ1-1
CDR3: CASSLGGLEAFF
DNA: TGTGCCAGCAGCTTGGGGGGGCTTGAAGCTTTCTTT

size: NA
D: NA
V: TRBV12-3/TRBV12-4
J: TRBJ2-1
CDR3: CASSPVMLEQFF
DNA: TGTGCCAGCAGTCCAGTCATGCTTGAGCAGTTCTTC

size: NA
D: NA
V: TRBV18
J: TRBJ2-4
CDR3: CASSPESRAKNIQYF
DNA: TGTGCCAGCTCACCGGAGAGCCGAGCCAAAAACATTCAGTACTTC